This TCR beta chain was sequenced for a study of blood T cell repertoires in COVID-19. TCRdb's table, derived via immunoSEQ multiplex PCR, lists solely in-frame clones and lacks some. The sample consists of about 160,000 clones, 80% to 85% of them appearing once. The CDR3 has 15 amino acids. V was shortened by 2 bases and J by 7 bases, with 15 bases between the two germline ends. Germline CDR1 reads MNHEY; CDR2 reads SVGEGT. The sequence was collected from a woman of 80 years or more with active or convalescent COVID-19. The chain links TRBV6-2 or TRBV6-3 to TRBJ2-1, with D unresolved. Source material: peripheral blood. CDR3 amino acids: CASSYPPPSTNEQFF. The DNA for the CDR3 is TGTGCCAGCAGTTACCCGCCCCCATCTACGAATGAGCAGTTCTTC.